This TCR beta chain was sequenced for a study of Ad26.COV2.S vaccination and SARS-CoV-2 variants. The overall study: A COV1001 Ad26.COV2.S trial-arm participant provided the sample. Ad26.COV2.S, an intramuscular injection, was given once or twice 56 days apart.

As for treatment: over 15 received Ad26.COV2.S at low or high dose, single or two shots; 5 received placebo; per-sample allocation not given. Samples came from day 63 after the first vaccine or placebo injection. Using immunoSEQ multiplex PCR, the repertoire was profiled, and TCRdb retains in-frame clones only, with some absent. This table holds approximately 420,000 clones, roughly 90% found once. The germline gives CDR1 SGHNT, CDR2 YYREEE (reference sequence). This CDR3 has 15 amino acids. Trimming shortened V by 4 bases and J by 6 bases, and 19 bases separated the two germline ends. The receptor was derived from a person between 18 and 65 years old who received the Ad26.COV2.S COVID-19 vaccine or a placebo. The sequenced sample was peripheral blood, obtained in a trial of Ad26.COV2.S vaccine versus placebo. V gene TRBV5-4 combines with J gene TRBJ1-1, with a tentative D call TRBD1 (6 bases). CDR3 in DNA: TGTGCCAGCAGCATTGACAGAGGGGGGATCCCTGAAGCTTTCTTT. It encodes CASSIDRGGIPEAFF.